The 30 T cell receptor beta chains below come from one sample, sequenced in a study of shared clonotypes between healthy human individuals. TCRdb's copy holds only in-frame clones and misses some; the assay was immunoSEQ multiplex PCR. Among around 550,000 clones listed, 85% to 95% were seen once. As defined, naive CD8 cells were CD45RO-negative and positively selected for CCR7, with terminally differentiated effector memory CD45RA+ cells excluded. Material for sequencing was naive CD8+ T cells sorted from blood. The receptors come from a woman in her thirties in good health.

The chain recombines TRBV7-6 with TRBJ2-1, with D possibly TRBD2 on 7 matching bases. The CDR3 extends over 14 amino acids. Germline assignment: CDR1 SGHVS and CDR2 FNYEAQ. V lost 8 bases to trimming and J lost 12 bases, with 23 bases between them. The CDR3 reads CASAAGASALGQFF. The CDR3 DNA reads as TGTGCCAGCGCTGCGGGGGCAAGCGCACTCGGGCAGTTCTTC.

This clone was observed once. The CDR3 nucleotides read TGTGCAAGTCGCGGCAGGGAGGATGAAGCTTTCTTT. As protein: CASRGREDEAFF. The rearrangement joins TRBV12-2 to TRBJ1-1. TRBV12-2 is a recognized pseudogene. The CDR3 extends over 12 amino acids.

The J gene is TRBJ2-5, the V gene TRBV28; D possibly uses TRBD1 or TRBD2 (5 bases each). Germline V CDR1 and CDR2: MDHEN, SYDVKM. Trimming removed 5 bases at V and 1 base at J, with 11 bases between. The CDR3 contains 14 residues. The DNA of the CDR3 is TGTGCCAGCAGTCCGCTGGGGGTCCAAGAGACCCAGTACTTC. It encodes CASSPLGVQETQYF.

The chain's CDR3 is CASSQDSSGSYEQYF. The CDR3 DNA reads TGCGCCAGCAGCCAAGACTCTAGCGGGAGCTACGAGCAGTACTTC. The V call is TRBV4-1, the J call TRBJ2-5; 10 bases map to TRBD2. Near its end, the DNA agrees better with TRBJ2-7, so the J call may be wrong. Germline V gene lookup returns CDR1 MGHRA and CDR2 YSYEKL. The CDR3 runs 15 residues.

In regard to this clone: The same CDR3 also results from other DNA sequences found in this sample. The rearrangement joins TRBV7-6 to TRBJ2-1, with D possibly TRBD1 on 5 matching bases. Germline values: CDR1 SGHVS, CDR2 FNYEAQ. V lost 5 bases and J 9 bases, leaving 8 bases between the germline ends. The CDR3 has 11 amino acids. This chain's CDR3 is CASSLGVEQFF. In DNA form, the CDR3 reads TGTGCCAGCAGCCTAGGGGTTGAGCAGTTCTTC.

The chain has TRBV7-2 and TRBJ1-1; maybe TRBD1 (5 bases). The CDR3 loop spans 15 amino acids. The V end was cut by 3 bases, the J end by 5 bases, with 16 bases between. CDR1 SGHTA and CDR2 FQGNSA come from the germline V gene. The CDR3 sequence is CASSLGSGVETEAFF. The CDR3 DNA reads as TGTGCCAGCAGCTTGGGGTCGGGGGTCGAAACTGAAGCTTTCTTT.

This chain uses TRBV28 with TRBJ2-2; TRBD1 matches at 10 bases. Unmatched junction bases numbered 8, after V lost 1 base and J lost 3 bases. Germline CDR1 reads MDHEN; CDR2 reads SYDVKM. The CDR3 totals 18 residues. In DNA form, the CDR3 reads TGTGCCAGCAGTTTATTGGGGGACAGGGGACTCCACACCGGGGAGCTGTTTTTT. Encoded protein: CASSLLGDRGLHTGELFF.

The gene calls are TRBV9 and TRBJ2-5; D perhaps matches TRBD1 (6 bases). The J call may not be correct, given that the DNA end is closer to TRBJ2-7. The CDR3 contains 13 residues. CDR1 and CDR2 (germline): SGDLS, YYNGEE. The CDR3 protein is CASSGTATYEQYF. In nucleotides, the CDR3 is TGTGCCAGCAGCGGGACAGCGACCTACGAGCAGTACTTC.

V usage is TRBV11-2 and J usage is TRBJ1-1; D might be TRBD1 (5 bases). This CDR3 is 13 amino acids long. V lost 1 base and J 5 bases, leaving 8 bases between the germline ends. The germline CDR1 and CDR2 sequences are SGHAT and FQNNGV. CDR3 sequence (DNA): TGTGCCAGCAGCTTAGGGGGCCAAACTGAAGCTTTCTTT. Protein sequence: CASSLGGQTEAFF.

Written as DNA, the CDR3 is TGTGCCAGCCTAGTCACCGGGACAGGGGGCAATGAGCAGTTCTTC. Amino acid sequence: CASLVTGTGGNEQFF. The chain employs TRBV2 and TRBJ2-1, with TRBD1 matching over 11 bases. CDR3 length: 15 residues. V dropped 8 bases and J dropped 6; count of bases not matched to a gene: 9. CDR1 is SNHLY and CDR2 is FYNNEI in the germline V gene.

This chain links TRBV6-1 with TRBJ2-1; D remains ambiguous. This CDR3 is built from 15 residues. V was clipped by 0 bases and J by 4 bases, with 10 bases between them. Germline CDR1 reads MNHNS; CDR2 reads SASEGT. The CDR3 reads CASSEAFGTYNEQFF. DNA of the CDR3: TGTGCCAGCAGTGAAGCGTTTGGAACTTACAATGAGCAGTTCTTC.

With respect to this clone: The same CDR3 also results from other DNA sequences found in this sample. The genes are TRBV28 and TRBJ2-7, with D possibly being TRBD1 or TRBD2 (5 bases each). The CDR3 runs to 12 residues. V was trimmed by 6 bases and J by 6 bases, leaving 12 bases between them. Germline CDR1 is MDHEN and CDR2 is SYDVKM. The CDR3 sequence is CASSLIGGEQYF. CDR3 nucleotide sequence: TGTGCCAGCAGCCTAATTGGGGGCGAGCAGTACTTC.

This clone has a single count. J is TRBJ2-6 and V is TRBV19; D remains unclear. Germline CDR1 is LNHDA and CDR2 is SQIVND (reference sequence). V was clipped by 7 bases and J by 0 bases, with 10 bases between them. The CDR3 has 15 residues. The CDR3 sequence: CASKLSSSGANVLTF. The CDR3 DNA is TGTGCCAGTAAGTTAAGCAGCTCTGGGGCCAACGTCCTGACTTTC.

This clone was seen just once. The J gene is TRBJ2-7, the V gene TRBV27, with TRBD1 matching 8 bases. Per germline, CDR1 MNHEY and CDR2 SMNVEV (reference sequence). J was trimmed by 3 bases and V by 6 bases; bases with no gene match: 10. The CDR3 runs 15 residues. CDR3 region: CASRTGVAVGYEQYF. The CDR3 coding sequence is TGTGCCAGCAGGACAGGGGTCGCAGTTGGCTACGAGCAGTACTTC.

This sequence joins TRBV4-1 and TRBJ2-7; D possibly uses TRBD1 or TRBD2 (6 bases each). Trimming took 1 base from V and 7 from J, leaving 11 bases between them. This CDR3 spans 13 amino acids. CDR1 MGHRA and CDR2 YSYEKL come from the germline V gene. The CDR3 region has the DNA TGCGCCAGCAGCCAAGTTCGGAGGGGGGAGCAGTACTTC. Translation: CASSQVRRGEQYF.

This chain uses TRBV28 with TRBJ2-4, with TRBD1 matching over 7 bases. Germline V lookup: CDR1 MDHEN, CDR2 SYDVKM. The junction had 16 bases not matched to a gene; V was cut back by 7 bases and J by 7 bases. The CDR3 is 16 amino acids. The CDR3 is CASTQRGQGLGNIQYF. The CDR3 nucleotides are TGTGCCAGCACGCAGAGGGGGCAAGGCCTAGGGAACATTCAGTACTTC.

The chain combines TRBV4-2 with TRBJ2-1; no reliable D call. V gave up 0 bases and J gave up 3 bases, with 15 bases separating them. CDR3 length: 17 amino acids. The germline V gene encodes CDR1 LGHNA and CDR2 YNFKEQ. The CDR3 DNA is TGTGCCAGCAGCCAAGAGTTGGGTCCTATGGGCTACAATGAGCAGTTCTTC. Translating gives CASSQELGPMGYNEQFF.

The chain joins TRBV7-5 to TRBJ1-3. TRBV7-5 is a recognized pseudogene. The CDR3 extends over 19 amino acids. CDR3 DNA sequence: TGTGTCAGAAGCGAAACCTCCACGGGCGGGTTCTCGTTCGGAAACACCATATATTTT. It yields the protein CVRSETSTGGFSFGNTIYF.

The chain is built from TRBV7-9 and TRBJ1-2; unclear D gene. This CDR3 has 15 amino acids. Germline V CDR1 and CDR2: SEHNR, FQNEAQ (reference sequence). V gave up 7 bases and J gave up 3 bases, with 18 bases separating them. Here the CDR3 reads CASTQSRNRDYGYTF. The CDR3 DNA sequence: TGTGCCAGCACCCAATCCAGAAACCGCGACTATGGCTACACCTTC.

The CDR3 spells CASSWTGTNTEAFF. In nucleotides, the CDR3 is TGTGCCAGCAGTTGGACAGGGACGAACACTGAAGCTTTCTTT. This sequence joins TRBV28 and TRBJ1-1, with 8 bases fitting TRBD1. This CDR3 region has 14 residues. Germline lookup yields CDR1 MDHEN and CDR2 SYDVKM. Losses at the gene ends were 4 bases for V and 1 base for J; bases not matched to a gene: 2.

Here the CDR3 DNA reads TGTGCCAGTCGGACCTCTGATGAGCAGTTCTTC. Protein: CASRTSDEQFF. The V gene is TRBV19, the J gene TRBJ2-1; D is uncertain. Germline CDR1 reads LNHDA; CDR2 reads SQIVND (reference sequence). The CDR3 consists of 11 residues. The germline V and J ends were trimmed by 8 bases and 8 bases, with 10 bases remaining between them.

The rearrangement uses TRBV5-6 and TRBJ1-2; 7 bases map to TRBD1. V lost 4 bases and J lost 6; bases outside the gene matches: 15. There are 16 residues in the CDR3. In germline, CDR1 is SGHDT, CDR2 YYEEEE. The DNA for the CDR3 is TGTGCCAGCAGCCCCGAATCTGCAGGGGGATTCCATGGCTACACCTTC. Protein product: CASSPESAGGFHGYTF.

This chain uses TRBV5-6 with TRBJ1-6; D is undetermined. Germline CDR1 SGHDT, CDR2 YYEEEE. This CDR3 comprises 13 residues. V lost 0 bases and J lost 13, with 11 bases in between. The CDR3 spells CASSLGSGVPLHF. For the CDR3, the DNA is TGTGCCAGCAGCTTGGGGAGTGGCGTCCCCCTCCACTTT.

For the CDR3, the DNA is TGCAGCGTTGTTGAGCCCTACGAGCAGTACTTC. Its protein is CSVVEPYEQYF. This chain links TRBV29-1 with TRBJ2-7; the D is unclear. The CDR3 has 11 amino acids. Germline values: CDR1 SQVTM, CDR2 ANQGSEA. Trimming shortened V by 4 bases and J by 2 bases, and 6 bases separated the two germline ends.

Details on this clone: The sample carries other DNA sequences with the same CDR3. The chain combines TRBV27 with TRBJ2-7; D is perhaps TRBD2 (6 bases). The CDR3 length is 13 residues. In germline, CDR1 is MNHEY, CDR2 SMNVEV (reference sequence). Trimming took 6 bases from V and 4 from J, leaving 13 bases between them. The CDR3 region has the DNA TGTGCCAGCAGGTACGGGACTGCGTACGAGCAGTACTTC. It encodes CASRYGTAYEQYF.

The CDR3 DNA sequence: TGTGCCAGCAGCCGACGCCAGGGATTTAGGAATGAGCAGTTCTTC. It translates to CASSRRQGFRNEQFF. The gene calls are TRBV13 and TRBJ2-1; maybe TRBD1 (5 bases). The CDR3 totals 15 residues. With 5 bases removed from V and 7 bases from J, the gap between germline ends came to 18 bases. CDR1 and CDR2 (germline): PRHDT, FYEKMQ (reference sequence).

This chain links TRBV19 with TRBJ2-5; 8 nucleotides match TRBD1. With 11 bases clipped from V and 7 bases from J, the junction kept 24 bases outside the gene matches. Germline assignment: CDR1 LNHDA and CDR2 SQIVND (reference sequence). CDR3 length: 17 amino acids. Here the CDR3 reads CAGRTGQGHHPRVTQYF. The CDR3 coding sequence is TGTGCCGGCCGGACCGGACAGGGACACCACCCAAGAGTGACCCAGTACTTC.

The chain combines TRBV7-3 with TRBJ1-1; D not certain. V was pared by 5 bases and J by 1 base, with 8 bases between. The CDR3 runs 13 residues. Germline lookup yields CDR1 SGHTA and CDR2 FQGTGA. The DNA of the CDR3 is TGTGCCAGCAGCCAAACAGAGAACACTGAAGCTTTCTTT. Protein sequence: CASSQTENTEAFF.

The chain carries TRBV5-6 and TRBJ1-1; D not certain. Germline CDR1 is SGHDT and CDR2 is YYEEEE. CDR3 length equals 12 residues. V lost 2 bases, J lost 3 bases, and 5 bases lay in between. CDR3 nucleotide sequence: TGTGCCAGCAGCTTTTCCGACACTGAAGCTTTCTTT. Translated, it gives CASSFSDTEAFF.

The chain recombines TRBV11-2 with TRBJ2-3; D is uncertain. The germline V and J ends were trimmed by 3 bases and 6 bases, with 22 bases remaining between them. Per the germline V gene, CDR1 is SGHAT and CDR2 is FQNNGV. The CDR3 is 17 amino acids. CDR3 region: CASSFAPETPLDDTQYF. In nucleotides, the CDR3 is TGTGCCAGCAGCTTCGCTCCCGAGACCCCCCTTGACGATACGCAGTATTTT.